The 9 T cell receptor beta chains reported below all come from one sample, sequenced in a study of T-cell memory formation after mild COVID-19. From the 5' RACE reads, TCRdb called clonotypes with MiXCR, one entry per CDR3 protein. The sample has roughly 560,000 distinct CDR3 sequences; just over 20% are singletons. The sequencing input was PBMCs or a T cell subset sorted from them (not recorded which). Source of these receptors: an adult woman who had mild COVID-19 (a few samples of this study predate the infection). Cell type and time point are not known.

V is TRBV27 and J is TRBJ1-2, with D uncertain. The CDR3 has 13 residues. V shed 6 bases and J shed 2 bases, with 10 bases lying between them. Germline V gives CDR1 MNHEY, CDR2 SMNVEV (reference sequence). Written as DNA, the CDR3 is TGTGCCAGCAGGGGTACAGAGAACTATGGCTACACCTTC. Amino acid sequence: CASRGTENYGYTF.

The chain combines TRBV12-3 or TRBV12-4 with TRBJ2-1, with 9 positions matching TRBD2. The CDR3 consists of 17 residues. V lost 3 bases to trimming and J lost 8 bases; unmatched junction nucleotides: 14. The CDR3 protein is CASSFTRLGGGAYEQFF. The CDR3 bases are TGTGCCAGCAGTTTCACCCGTCTGGGCGGGGGGGCCTATGAGCAGTTCTTC.

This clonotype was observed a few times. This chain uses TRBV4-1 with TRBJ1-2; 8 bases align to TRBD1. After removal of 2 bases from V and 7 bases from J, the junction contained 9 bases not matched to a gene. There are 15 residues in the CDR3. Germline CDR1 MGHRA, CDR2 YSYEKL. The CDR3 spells CASSQLAGGYRGYTF. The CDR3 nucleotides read TGCGCCAGCAGCCAATTGGCAGGGGGCTACCGTGGCTACACCTTC.

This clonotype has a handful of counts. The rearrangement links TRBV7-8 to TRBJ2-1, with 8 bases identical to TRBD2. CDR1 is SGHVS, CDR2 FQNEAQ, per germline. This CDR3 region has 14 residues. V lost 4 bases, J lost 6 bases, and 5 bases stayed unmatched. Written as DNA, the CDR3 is TGTGCCAGCAGCTCGGCGGGAGGATTCAATGAGCAGTTCTTC. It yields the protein CASSSAGGFNEQFF.

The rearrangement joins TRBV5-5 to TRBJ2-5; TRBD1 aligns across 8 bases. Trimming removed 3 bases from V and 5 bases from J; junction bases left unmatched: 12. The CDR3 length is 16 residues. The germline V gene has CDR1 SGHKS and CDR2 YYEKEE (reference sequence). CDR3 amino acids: CASSSTGEDPWETQYF. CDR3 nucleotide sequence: TGTGCCAGCAGCTCGACAGGGGAAGATCCCTGGGAGACCCAGTACTTC.

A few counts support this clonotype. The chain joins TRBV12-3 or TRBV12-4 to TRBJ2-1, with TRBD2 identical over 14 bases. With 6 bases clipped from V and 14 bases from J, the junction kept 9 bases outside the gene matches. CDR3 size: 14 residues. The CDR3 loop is CASRSRTSGGSEFF. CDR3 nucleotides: TGTGCCAGCAGATCCAGGACTAGCGGGGGGAGTGAGTTCTTC.

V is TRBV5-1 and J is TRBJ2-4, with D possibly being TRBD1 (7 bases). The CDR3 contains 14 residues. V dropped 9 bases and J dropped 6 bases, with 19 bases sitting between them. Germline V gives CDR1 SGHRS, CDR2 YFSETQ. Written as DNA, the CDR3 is TGCGCCAAGCTGCCGGAGGGGGCGCTAAACATTCAGTACTTC. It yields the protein CAKLPEGALNIQYF.

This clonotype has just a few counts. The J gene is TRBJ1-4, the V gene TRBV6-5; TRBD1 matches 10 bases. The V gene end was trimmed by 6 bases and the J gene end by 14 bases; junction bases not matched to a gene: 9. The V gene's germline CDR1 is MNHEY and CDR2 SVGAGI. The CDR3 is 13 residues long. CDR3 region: CASRAGGQGILFF. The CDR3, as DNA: TGTGCCAGCAGGGCCGGGGGACAGGGGATTCTGTTTTTT.

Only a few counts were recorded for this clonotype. The CDR3 protein is CASSSADRGYEQYF. The CDR3 DNA reads TGTGCCAGCAGCTCCGCGGACAGGGGGTACGAGCAGTACTTC. The chain joins TRBV7-9 to TRBJ2-7, with 10 bases matching TRBD1. The CDR3 is 14 amino acids. Looked up from germline, CDR1 is SEHNR and CDR2 is FQNEAQ (reference sequence). V shed 4 bases, J shed 4 bases, and the junction held 4 bases outside the gene matches. The variable domain in full, with the rest retrieved from reference TRBV7-9 and TRBJ2-7, is DTGVSQNPRHKITKRGQNVTFRCDPISEHNRLYWYRQTLGQGPEFLTYFQNEAQLEKSRLLSDRFSAERPKGSFSTLEIQRTEQGDSAMYLCASSSADRGYEQYFGPGTRLTVT.